This T cell receptor beta chain was captured by sequencing in a study of T cell responses to AZD1222 COVID-19 vaccine. CDR3 size: 15 residues. V was shortened by 3 bases and J by 2 bases, with 10 bases between the two germline ends. CDR1 and CDR2 from the germline V gene are SGHTA and FQGNSA. Study results and limitations: At baseline, just five or six AZD1222 recipients tested seropositive. Donors in the cohort were predominantly white British and more often female, and clonal diversity was possibly underestimated. Repertoire collection took place solely once the T cell response had peaked.

The method was immunoSEQ multiplex PCR; TCRdb's version includes in-frame clones alone and lacks a portion of them. The sample includes 40,000 to 55,000 clones, approximately 83% seen only once; the top ten take around 7.3%. Points on this clone: Its specificity is unknown.

This sequence originates from an adult who received the AZD1222 COVID-19 vaccine. The starting material was peripheral blood, obtained 28 days after the second AZD1222 dose. The V gene is TRBV7-2, the J gene TRBJ2-2; D is tentatively TRBD1 or TRBD2 (5 bases each). CDR3 DNA: TGTGCCAGCAGCTTCGTGAGGGGTAACACCGGGGAGCTGTTTTTT. It translates to CASSFVRGNTGELFF.